A single count supports the clone carrying this T cell receptor beta chain. V shed 4 bases and J shed 6 bases, with 19 bases lying between them. CDR3 length equals 16 residues. The record originates from a study of technical replicates of blood from a few donors. Repertoires were generated with immunoSEQ multiplex PCR, while TCRdb's copy carries only in-frame clones and drops some. This table holds more than 90,000 clones, about 95% found once. The source of this sequence is a human donor in good health. This rearrangement joins TRBV5-3 to TRBJ1-4; weak D call: TRBD1 (5 bases). TRBV5-3 is classed as an ORF, of uncertain function. Material: T cells isolated from PBMCs. DNA for the CDR3: TGTGCCAGAAGCGTAGGAAGGGGACTGTGGGATGAAAAACTGTTTTTT. As protein: CARSVGRGLWDEKLFF.